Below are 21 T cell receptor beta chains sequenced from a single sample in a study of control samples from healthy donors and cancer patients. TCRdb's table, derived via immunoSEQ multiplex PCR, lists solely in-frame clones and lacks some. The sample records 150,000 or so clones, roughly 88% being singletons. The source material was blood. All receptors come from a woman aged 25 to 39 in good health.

CDR3: CASSQLGEDYGYTF. The CDR3 coding sequence is TGTGCCAGCTCTCAACTCGGGGAAGACTATGGCTACACCTTC. The rearrangement uses TRBV7-9 and TRBJ1-2; no clear D gene. Germline V gives CDR1 SEHNR, CDR2 FQNEAQ (reference sequence). The CDR3 has 14 amino acids. V lost 8 bases and J lost 3, with 16 bases in between.

CDR3 sequence (DNA): TGTGCCAGTAGGCTTGGGACAGGGCTAAACACTGAAGCTTTCTTT. Translating it yields CASRLGTGLNTEAFF. V gene TRBV19 combines with J gene TRBJ1-1; 9 bases map to TRBD1. V dropped 6 bases and J dropped 2; count of bases not matched to a gene: 7. The CDR3 is 15 amino acids. Germline CDR1 is LNHDA and CDR2 is SQIVND (reference sequence).

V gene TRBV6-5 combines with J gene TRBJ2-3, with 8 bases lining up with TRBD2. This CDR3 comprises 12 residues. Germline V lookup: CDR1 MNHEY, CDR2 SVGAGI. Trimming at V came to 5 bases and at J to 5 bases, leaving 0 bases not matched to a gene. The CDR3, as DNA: TGTGCCAGCAGTACTAGCGGAGATACGCAGTATTTT. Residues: CASSTSGDTQYF.

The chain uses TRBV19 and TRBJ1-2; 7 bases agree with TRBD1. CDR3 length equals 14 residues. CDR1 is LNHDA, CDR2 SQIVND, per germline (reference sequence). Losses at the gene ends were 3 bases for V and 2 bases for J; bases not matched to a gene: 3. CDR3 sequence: CASSILRGNYGYTF. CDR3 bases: TGTGCCAGTAGTATTCTCAGGGGGAACTATGGCTACACCTTC.

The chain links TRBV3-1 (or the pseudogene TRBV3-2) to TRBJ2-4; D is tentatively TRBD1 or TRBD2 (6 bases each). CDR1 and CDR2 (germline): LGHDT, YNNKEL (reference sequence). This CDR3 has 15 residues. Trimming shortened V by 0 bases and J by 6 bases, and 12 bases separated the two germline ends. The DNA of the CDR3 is TGTGCCAGCAGCCAAGATTTCGGGGGCGGAAACATTCAGTACTTC. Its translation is CASSQDFGGGNIQYF.

The CDR3 reads CASLNRGRAYEQYF. The CDR3 DNA reads as TGTGCCAGCTTGAACAGGGGTAGGGCCTACGAGCAGTACTTC. The chain links TRBV28 to TRBJ2-7, with TRBD1 identical over 7 bases. The CDR3 length is 14 residues. Germline V lookup: CDR1 MDHEN, CDR2 SYDVKM. The J segment lost 2 bases and the V segment lost 8 bases, leaving 9 bases of the junction unmatched.

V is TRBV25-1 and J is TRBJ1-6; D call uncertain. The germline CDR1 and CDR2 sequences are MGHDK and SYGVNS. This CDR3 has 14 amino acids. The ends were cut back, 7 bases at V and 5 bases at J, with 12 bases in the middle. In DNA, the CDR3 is TGTGCCAGCAAGGGTACGGAAAATAATTCACCCCTCCACTTT. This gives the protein CASKGTENNSPLHF.

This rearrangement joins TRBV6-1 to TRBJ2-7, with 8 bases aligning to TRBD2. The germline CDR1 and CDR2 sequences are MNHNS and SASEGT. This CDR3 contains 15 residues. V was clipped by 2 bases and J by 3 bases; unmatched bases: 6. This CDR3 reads CASSEFGTRSYEQYF. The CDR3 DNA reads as TGTGCCAGCAGTGAATTCGGGACTAGGAGCTACGAGCAGTACTTC.

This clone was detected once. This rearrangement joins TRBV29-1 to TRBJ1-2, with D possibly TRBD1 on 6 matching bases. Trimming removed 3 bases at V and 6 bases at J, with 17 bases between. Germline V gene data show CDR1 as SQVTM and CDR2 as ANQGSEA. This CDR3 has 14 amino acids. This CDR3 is CSVDAEGHLNGYTF. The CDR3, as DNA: TGCAGCGTTGATGCCGAGGGACACCTTAATGGCTACACCTTC.

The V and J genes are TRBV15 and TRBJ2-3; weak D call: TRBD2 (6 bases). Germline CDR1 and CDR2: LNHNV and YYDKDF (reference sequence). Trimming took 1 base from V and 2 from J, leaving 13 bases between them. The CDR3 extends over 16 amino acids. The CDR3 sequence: CATSRGMRGTTDTQYF. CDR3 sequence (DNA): TGTGCCACCAGCAGAGGGATGCGGGGAACCACAGATACGCAGTATTTT. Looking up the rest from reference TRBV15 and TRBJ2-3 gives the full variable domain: DAMVIQNPRYQVTQFGKPVTLSCSQTLNHNVMYWYQQKSSQAPKLLFHYYDKDFNNEADTPDNFQSRRPNTSFCFLDIRSPGLGDTAMYLCATSRGMRGTTDTQYFGPGTRLTVL.

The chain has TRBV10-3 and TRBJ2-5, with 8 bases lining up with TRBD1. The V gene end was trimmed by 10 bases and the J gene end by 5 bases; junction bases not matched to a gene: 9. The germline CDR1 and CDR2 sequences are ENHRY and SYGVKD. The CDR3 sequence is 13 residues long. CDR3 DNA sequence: TGTGCCACACAGGGGGGTTCTCGGGAGACCCAGTACTTC. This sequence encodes CATQGGSRETQYF.

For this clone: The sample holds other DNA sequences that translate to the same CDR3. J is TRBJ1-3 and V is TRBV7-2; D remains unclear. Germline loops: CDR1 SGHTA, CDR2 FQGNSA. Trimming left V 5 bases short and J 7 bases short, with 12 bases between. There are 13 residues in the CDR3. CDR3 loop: CASSPQGHNTIYF. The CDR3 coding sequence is TGTGCCAGCAGCCCGCAAGGGCATAACACCATATATTTT.

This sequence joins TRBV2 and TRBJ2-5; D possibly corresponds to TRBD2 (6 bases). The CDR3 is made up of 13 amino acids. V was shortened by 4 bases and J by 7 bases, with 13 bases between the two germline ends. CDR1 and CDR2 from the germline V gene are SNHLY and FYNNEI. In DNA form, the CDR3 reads TGTGCCAGCAGTGTGGTCCAGGAGGGGACCCAGTACTTC. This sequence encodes CASSVVQEGTQYF.

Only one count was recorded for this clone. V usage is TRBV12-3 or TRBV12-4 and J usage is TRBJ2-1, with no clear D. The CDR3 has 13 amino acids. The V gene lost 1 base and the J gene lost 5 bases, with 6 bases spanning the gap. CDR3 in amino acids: CASSLDWNNEQFF. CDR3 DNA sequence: TGTGCCAGCAGTTTAGATTGGAACAATGAGCAGTTCTTC.

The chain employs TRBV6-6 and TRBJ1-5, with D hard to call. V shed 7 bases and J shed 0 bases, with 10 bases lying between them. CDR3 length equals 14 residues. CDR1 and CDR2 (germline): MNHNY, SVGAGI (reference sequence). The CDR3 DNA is TGTGCCAGCACCGAAGGATTTAGCAATCAGCCCCAGCATTTT. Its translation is CASTEGFSNQPQHF.

The CDR3 nucleotides are TGTGCCAGCAGCCCCTCGTCGGGCGGGGAGCTGTTTTTT. As protein: CASSPSSGGELFF. V gene TRBV9 combines with J gene TRBJ2-2, with D unresolved. Germline CDR1 and CDR2: SGDLS and YYNGEE. There are 13 residues in the CDR3. Trimming removed 4 bases at V and 7 bases at J, with 11 bases between.

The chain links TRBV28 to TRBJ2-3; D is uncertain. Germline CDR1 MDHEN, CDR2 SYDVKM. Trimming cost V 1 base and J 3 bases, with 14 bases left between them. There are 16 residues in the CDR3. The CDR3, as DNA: TGTGCCAGCAGTTTATTTCTGGGGAAGAGAACAGATACGCAGTATTTT. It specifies CASSLFLGKRTDTQYF.

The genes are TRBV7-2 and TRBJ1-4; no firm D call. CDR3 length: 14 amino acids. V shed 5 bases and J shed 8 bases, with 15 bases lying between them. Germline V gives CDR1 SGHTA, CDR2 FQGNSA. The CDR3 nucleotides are TGTGCCAGCAGCCCACGTGGAGGGAGGGAAAAACTGTTTTTT. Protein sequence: CASSPRGGREKLFF.

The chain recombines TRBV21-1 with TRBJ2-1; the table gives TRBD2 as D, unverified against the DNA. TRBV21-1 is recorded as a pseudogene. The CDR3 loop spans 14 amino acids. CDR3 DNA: TGTGCCACTAGACTAGCGGGGAAAGTGGATGAGCAGTTCTTC. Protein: CATRLAGKVDEQFF.

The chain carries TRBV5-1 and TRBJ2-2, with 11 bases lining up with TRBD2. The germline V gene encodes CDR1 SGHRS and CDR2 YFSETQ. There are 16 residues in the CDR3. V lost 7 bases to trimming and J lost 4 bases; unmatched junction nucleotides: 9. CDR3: CASCLAGGPGTGELFF. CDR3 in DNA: TGCGCCAGCTGTTTAGCGGGAGGGCCTGGCACCGGGGAGCTGTTTTTT.

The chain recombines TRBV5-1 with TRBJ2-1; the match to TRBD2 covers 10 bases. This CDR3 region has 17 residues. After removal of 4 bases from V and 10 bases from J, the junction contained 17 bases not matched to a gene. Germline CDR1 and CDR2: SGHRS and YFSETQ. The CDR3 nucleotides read TGCGCCAGCAGCCCTGGACAAAGGACTAGCGGATTACAAGAGCAGTTCTTC. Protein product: CASSPGQRTSGLQEQFF.